Below are 2 T cell receptor beta chains sequenced from a single sample in a study of T cell repertoires in cytomegalovirus infection. TCRdb re-derived calls from the reads in MiXCR, one entry per CDR3 protein. The data contain around 210,000 distinct CDR3 sequences, 6.5% of them singletons. The specimen sequenced was PBMCs. All receptors come from a human donor in good health (CMV status not recorded). Some clones in this sample may be carry-over from other donors' samples.

About this clonotype: This may be a read error, as it is one base from a much larger clone. The rearrangement joins TRBV6-2 or TRBV6-3 to TRBJ1-2; D is undetermined. V lost 9 bases, J lost 7 bases, and 15 bases lay in between. Germline V gives CDR1 MNHEY, CDR2 SVGEGT. The CDR3 contains 12 residues. The CDR3, as DNA: TGTGCCAGAAGCCGGGTTTCAGGTGGCTACACCTTC. Translating it yields CARSRVSGGYTF.

V is TRBV28 and J is TRBJ1-2; D is unresolved. The V gene's germline CDR1 is MDHEN and CDR2 SYDVKM. The CDR3 covers 12 residues. Trimming took 7 bases from V and 8 from J, leaving 14 bases between them. Written as DNA, the CDR3 is TGTGCCAGCACCTCGGACCGCGGAGGCTACACCTTC. It encodes CASTSDRGGYTF.